Here is one T cell receptor beta chain with its context. The target antigen is unknown. The data are from a study of brain T cells in children with intractable seizures. The junction had 10 bases not matched to a gene; V was cut back by 6 bases and J by 7 bases. This CDR3 contains 15 residues. CDR1 is MNHEY, CDR2 SVGAGI, per germline. Sequencing was limited to surgery cases with top T cell transcript signatures in brain tissue. Patients received at least one anti-epileptic drug before surgery. The assay was immunoSEQ multiplex PCR, and TCRdb's table has in-frame clones only and misses some. The repertoire consists of about 80,000 clones, with roughly 89% occurring once and the leading ten covering about 23%. General study findings and limits: Viral specificity was inferred only from CDR3 similarity; HCMV serostatus was unknown.

The TCR sequence derives from a girl aged 2 to 9 with Rasmussen encephalitis and intractable seizures. This chain links TRBV6-5 with TRBJ1-5, with 9 bases lining up with TRBD1. Sequencing was performed on peripheral blood, taken at surgery. CDR3 amino acids: CASSPGQGGGQPQHF. Written as DNA, the CDR3 is TGTGCCAGCAGCCCGGGACAGGGAGGCGGACAGCCCCAGCATTTT.